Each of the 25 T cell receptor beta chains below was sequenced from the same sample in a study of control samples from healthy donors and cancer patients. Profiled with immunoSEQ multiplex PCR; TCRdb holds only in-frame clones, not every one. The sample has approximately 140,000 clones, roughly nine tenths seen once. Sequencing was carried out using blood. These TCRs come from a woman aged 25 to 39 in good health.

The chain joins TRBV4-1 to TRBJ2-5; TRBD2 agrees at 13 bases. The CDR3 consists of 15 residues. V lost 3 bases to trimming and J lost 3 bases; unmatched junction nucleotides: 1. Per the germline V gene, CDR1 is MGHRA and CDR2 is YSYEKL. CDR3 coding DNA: TGCGCCAGCAGCCAGGGGACTAGCGGGAAAGAGACCCAGTACTTC. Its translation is CASSQGTSGKETQYF.

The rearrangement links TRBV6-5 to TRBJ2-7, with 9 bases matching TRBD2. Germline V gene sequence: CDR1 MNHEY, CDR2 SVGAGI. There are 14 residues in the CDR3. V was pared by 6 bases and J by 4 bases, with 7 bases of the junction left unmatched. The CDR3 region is CASRAGTSLYEQYF. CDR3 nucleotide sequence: TGTGCCAGCAGAGCCGGGACTAGCCTATACGAGCAGTACTTC.

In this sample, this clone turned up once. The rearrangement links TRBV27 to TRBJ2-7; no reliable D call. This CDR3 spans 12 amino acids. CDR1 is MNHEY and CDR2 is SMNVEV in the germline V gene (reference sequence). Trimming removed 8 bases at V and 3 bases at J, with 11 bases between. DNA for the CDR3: TGTGCCAGCGGACCCCGGGTCTACGAGCAGTACTTC. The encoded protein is CASGPRVYEQYF.

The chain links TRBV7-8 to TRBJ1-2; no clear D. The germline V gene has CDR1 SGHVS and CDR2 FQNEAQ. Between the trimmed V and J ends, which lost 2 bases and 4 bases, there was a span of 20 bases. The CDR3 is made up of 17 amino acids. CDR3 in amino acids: CASSLNSQGPRGYGYTF. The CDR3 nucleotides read TGTGCCAGCAGCTTAAACTCTCAAGGACCCCGAGGCTATGGCTACACCTTC.

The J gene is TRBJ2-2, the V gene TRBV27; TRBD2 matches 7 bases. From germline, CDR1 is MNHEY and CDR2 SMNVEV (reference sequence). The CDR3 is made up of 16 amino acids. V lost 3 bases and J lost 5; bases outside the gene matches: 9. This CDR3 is CASSFEGSGGTGELFF. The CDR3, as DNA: TGTGCCAGCAGTTTTGAGGGTTCGGGAGGTACCGGGGAGCTGTTTTTT.

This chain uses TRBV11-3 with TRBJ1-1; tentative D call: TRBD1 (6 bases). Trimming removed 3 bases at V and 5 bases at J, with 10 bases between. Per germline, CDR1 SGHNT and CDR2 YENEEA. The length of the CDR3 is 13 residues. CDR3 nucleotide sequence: TGTGCCAGCAGCTTGAGGGGGGCAACTGAAGCTTTCTTT. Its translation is CASSLRGATEAFF. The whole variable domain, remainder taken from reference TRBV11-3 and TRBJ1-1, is EAGVVQSPRYKIIEKKQPVAFWCNPISGHNTLYWYLQNLGQGPELLIRYENEEAVDDSQLPKDRFSAERLKGVDSTLKIQPAELGDSAVYLCASSLRGATEAFFGQGTRLTVV.

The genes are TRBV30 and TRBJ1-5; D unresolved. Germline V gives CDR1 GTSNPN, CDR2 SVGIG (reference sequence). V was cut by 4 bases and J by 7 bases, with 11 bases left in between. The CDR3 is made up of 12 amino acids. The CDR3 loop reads CAWNNREQPQHF. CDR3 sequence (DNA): TGTGCCTGGAATAACAGAGAGCAGCCCCAGCATTTT.

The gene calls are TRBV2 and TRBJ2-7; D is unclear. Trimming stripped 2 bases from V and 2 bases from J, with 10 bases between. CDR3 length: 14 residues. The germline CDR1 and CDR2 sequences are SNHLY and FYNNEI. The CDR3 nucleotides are TGTGCCAGCAGTGAAAAGGGTAAGGCCTACGAGCAGTACTTC. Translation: CASSEKGKAYEQYF. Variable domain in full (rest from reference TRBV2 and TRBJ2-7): EPEVTQTPSHQVTQMGQEVILRCVPISNHLYFYWYRQILGQKVEFLVSFYNNEISEKSEIFDDQFSVERPDGSNFTLKIRSTKLEDSAMYFCASSEKGKAYEQYFGPGTRLTVT.

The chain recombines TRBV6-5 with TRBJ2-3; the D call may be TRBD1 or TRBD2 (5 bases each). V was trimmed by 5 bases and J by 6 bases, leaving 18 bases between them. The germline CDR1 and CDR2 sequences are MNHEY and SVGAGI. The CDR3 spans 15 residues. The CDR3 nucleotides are TGTGCCAGCAGTACCCGTGATTCGGGACCGGATACGCAGTATTTT. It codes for CASSTRDSGPDTQYF.

CDR3 in amino acids: CASSLPRAGNTIYF. For the CDR3, the DNA is TGTGCCAGCAGCTTACCAAGAGCAGGAAACACCATATATTTT. The chain carries TRBV7-9 and TRBJ1-3, with D unresolved. CDR1 and CDR2 from the germline V gene are SEHNR and FQNEAQ (reference sequence). Trimming left V 2 bases short and J 4 bases short, with 9 bases between. The CDR3 is made up of 14 amino acids.

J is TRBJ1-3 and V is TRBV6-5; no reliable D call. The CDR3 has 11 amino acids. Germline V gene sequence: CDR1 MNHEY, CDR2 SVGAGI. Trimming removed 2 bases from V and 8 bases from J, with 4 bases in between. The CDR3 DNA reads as TGTGCCAGCAGTTACCTGGACACCATATATTTT. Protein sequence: CASSYLDTIYF.

CDR3 in amino acids: CASSFPLPGSYEQYF. CDR3 in DNA: TGTGCCAGCAGTTTTCCCCTCCCGGGGTCCTACGAGCAGTACTTC. This sequence joins TRBV6-5 and TRBJ2-7; weak D call: TRBD2 (5 bases). CDR3 length equals 15 residues. CDR1 and CDR2 from the germline V gene are MNHEY and SVGAGI. Between the trimmed V and J ends, which lost 4 bases and 1 base, there was a span of 14 bases.

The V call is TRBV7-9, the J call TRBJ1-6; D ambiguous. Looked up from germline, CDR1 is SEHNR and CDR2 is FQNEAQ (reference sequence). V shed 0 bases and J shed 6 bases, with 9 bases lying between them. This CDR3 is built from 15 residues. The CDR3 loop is CASSLADLTNSPLHF. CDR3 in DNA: TGTGCCAGCAGCTTAGCCGACCTAACTAATTCACCCCTCCACTTT.

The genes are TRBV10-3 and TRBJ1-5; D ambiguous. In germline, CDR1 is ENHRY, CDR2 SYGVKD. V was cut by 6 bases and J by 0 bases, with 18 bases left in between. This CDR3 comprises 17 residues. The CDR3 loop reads CAISQFLGGNSNQPQHF. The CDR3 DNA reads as TGTGCCATCAGCCAGTTCCTGGGTGGGAATAGCAATCAGCCCCAGCATTTT.

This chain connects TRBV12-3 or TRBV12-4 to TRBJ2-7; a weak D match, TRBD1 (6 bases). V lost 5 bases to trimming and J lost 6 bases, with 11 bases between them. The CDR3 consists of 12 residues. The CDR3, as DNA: TGTGCCAGCAGTCCGGACAGCCTCGAGCAGTACTTC. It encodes CASSPDSLEQYF.

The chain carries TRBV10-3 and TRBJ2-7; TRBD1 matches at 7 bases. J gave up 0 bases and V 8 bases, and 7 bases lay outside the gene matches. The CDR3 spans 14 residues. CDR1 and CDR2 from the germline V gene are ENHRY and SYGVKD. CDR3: CAIDPGGNSYEQYF. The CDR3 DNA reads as TGTGCCATCGACCCAGGGGGTAACTCCTACGAGCAGTACTTC.

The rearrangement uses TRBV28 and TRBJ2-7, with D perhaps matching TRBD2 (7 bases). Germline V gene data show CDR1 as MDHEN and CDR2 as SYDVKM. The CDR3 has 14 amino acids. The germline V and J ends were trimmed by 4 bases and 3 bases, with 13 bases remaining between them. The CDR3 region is CASSWGGQGYEQYF. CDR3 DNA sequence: TGTGCCAGCAGTTGGGGGGGGCAAGGCTACGAGCAGTACTTC.

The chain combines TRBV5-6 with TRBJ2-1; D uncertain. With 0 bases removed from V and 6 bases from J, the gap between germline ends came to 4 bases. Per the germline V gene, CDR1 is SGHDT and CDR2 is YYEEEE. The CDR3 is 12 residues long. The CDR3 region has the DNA TGTGCCAGCAGCTTGGTTATCAATGAGCAGTTCTTC. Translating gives CASSLVINEQFF.

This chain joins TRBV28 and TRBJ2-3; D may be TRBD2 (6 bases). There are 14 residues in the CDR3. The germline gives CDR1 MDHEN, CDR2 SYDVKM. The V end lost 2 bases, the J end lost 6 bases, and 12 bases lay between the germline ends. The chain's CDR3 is CASSLGGSEDTQYF. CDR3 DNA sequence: TGTGCCAGCAGTTTAGGGGGGTCCGAGGATACGCAGTATTTT.

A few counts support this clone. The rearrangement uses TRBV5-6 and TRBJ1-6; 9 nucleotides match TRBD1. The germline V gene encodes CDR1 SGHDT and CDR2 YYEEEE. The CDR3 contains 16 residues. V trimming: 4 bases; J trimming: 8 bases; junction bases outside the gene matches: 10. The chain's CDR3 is CASSQSTGGRDSPLHF. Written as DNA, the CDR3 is TGTGCCAGCAGCCAGTCCACAGGGGGCAGGGATTCACCCCTCCACTTT.

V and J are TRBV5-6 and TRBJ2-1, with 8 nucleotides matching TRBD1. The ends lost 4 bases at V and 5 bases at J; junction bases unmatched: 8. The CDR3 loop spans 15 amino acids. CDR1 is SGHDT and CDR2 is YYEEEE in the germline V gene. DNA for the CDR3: TGTGCCAGCAGCACTCTGGACAGGGCCAACAATGAGCAGTTCTTC. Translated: CASSTLDRANNEQFF.

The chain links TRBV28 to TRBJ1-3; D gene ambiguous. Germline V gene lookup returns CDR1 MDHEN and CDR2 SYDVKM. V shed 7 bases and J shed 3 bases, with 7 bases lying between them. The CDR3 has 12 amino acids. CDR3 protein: CASTSLGNTIYF. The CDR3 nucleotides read TGTGCCAGCACCTCCCTTGGAAACACCATATATTTT.

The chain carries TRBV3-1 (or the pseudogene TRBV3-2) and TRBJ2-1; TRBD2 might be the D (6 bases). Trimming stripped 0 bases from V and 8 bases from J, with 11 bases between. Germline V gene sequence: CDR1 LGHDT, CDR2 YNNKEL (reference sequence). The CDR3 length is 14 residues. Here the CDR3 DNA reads TGTGCCAGCAGCCAAGACGGGGGATACCATGAGCAGTTCTTC. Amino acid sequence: CASSQDGGYHEQFF.

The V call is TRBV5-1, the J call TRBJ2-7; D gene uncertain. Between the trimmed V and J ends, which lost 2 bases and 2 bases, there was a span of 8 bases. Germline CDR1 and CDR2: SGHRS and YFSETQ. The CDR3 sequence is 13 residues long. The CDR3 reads CASSFGQPYEQYF. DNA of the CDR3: TGCGCCAGCAGCTTTGGGCAGCCCTACGAGCAGTACTTC.

The CDR3 nucleotides are TGTGCCTGGGCTGCAGGGATGAACACTGAAGCTTTCTTT. This codes for CAWAAGMNTEAFF. V is TRBV30 and J is TRBJ1-1, with a weak D call TRBD1 (5 bases). Trimming cost V 5 bases and J 0 bases, with 10 bases left between them. Germline V CDR1 and CDR2: GTSNPN, SVGIG (reference sequence). This CDR3 is built from 13 residues.